The TCR beta chain under discussion was sequenced for a study of blood T cell repertoires in COVID-19. CDR1 is KGHSH and CDR2 is LQKENI in the germline V gene. CDR3 size: 12 residues. Trimming cost V 3 bases and J 6 bases, with 8 bases left between them. Here immunoSEQ multiplex PCR was the method, and the copy in TCRdb shows in-frame clones only, minus some. The data show approximately 260,000 clones, about 89% seen once. This clonotype was sampled from a man aged 50-60 years with acute or convalescent COVID-19. The chain is built from TRBV18 and TRBJ1-2; weak D call: TRBD1 (6 bases). The sample comprised peripheral blood. This CDR3 is CASSPTGNGYTF. The CDR3 region has the DNA TGTGCCAGCTCACCTACAGGGAATGGCTACACCTTC.